These 28 T cell receptor beta chains share one sample of origin, sequenced in a study of blood T cell repertoires in COVID-19. Sequencing was performed with immunoSEQ multiplex PCR; in TCRdb, only in-frame clones are kept and a portion is missing. Here the sample spans about 120,000 clones, 90% being singletons. Sequencing input: peripheral blood. These receptor sequences come from an older woman with COVID-19, enrolled during active disease.

The CDR3 bases are TGTGCCAGCAGTTTAACGTTTAGCTCCTACGAGCAGTACTTC. Its translation: CASSLTFSSYEQYF. This chain uses TRBV6-5 with TRBJ2-7; no firm D call. Per the germline V gene, CDR1 is MNHEY and CDR2 is SVGAGI. V lost 4 bases, J lost 0 bases, and 10 bases lay in between. The CDR3 covers 14 residues.

V and J are TRBV5-8 and TRBJ2-3; D possibly corresponds to TRBD2 (5 bases). This CDR3 contains 14 residues. V was clipped by 1 base and J by 2 bases, with 8 bases between them. The germline V gene encodes CDR1 SGHTS and CDR2 YDEGEE. DNA of the CDR3: TGTGCCAGCAGCTTGAGAGGGCCCACAGATACGCAGTATTTT. Protein product: CASSLRGPTDTQYF. The variable domain in full, completed from reference TRBV5-8 and TRBJ2-3, reads EAGVTQSPTHLIKTRGQQATLRCSPISGHTSVYWYQQALGLGLQFLLWYDEGEERNRGNFPPRFSGRQFPNYSSELNVNALELEDSALYLCASSLRGPTDTQYFGPGTRLTVL.

The chain carries TRBV10-3 and TRBJ2-2; D is unclear. Trimming took off 8 bases at V and 9 bases at J, with 7 bases between the two ends. The CDR3 has 10 amino acids. CDR1 ENHRY and CDR2 SYGVKD come from the germline V gene. As DNA, the CDR3 is TGTGCCATCTGGGCGAGGGAGCTGTTTTTT. Translated: CAIWARELFF.

V and J are TRBV27 and TRBJ2-7, with D possibly being TRBD1 (6 bases). Deletions cut 0 bases from V and 2 bases from J, with 11 bases between. This CDR3 contains 15 residues. CDR1 and CDR2 (germline): MNHEY, SMNVEV (reference sequence). CDR3 residues: CASSLSTGNTYEQYF. The CDR3 DNA sequence: TGTGCCAGCAGTTTATCAACAGGGAACACCTACGAGCAGTACTTC.

The chain employs TRBV2 and TRBJ2-2, with D possibly matching TRBD1 (5 bases). V shed 7 bases and J shed 8 bases, with 14 bases lying between them. Germline loops: CDR1 SNHLY, CDR2 FYNNEI. The CDR3 has 13 residues. CDR3 nucleotides: TGTGCCAGCAAGGTCGGCAGGGCTGGGGAGCTGTTTTTT. Translating gives CASKVGRAGELFF.

This clone has only a few counts. The chain couples TRBV27 to TRBJ2-1; 8 bases are a match to TRBD1. The CDR3 totals 14 residues. The germline CDR1 and CDR2 sequences are MNHEY and SMNVEV (reference sequence). Trimming at V came to 8 bases and at J to 0 bases, leaving 3 bases not matched to a gene. The CDR3 DNA reads TGTGCCAGCCTCGGACAGGGCTCCTACAATGAGCAGTTCTTC. It codes for CASLGQGSYNEQFF.

This chain links TRBV6-5 with TRBJ1-5; maybe TRBD1 (6 bases). This CDR3 is built from 13 residues. The V end lost 5 bases, the J end lost 3 bases, and 8 bases lay between the germline ends. Germline CDR1 reads MNHEY; CDR2 reads SVGAGI. The CDR3 nucleotides are TGTGCCAGCAGTACAGGGCCCAATCAGCCCCAGCATTTT. Translation: CASSTGPNQPQHF.

The rearrangement joins TRBV6-5 to TRBJ1-3; no definite D call. Looked up from germline, CDR1 is MNHEY and CDR2 is SVGAGI. This CDR3 comprises 15 residues. V lost 6 bases to trimming and J lost 0 bases, with 12 bases between them. The chain's CDR3 is CASRGPQFSGNTIYF. The CDR3 region has the DNA TGTGCCAGCAGGGGCCCTCAGTTCTCTGGAAACACCATATATTTT.

The rearrangement links TRBV3-1 (or the pseudogene TRBV3-2) to TRBJ1-2; the D gene is possibly TRBD1 (6 bases). V was pared by 1 base and J by 4 bases, with 10 bases between. This CDR3 comprises 14 residues. Germline values: CDR1 LGHDT, CDR2 YNNKEL (reference sequence). The CDR3 is CASSQGTVGYGYTF. The CDR3, as DNA: TGTGCCAGCAGCCAAGGGACAGTAGGCTATGGCTACACCTTC.

V is TRBV4-3 and J is TRBJ1-1; D possibly corresponds to TRBD1 (5 bases). The CDR3 is 15 residues long. The V gene lost 1 base and the J gene lost 6 bases, with 15 bases spanning the gap. CDR1 is LGHNA, CDR2 YSLEER, per germline. The CDR3, as DNA: TGCGCCAGCAGCCAAGCGGGGCATAGCGGCGCTGAAGCTTTCTTT. This translates into CASSQAGHSGAEAFF.

The chain couples TRBV6-2 or TRBV6-3 to TRBJ2-3, with 7 bases that match TRBD2. There are 16 residues in the CDR3. V trimming: 4 bases; J trimming: 4 bases; junction bases outside the gene matches: 11. Germline V CDR1 and CDR2: MNHEY, SVGEGT. The CDR3: CASSSYGLRGADTQYF. The DNA of the CDR3 is TGTGCCAGCAGTTCCTACGGGCTTCGGGGGGCAGATACGCAGTATTTT.

The chain recombines TRBV4-1 with TRBJ1-5; D gene ambiguous. CDR1 MGHRA and CDR2 YSYEKL come from the germline V gene. The CDR3 totals 15 residues. Trimming pared 2 bases from V and 0 bases from J, leaving 8 bases between. CDR3 nucleotides: TGCGCCAGCAGCCAACAGGATAATAGCAATCAGCCCCAGCATTTT. As protein: CASSQQDNSNQPQHF.

The rearrangement uses TRBV7-9 and TRBJ1-2; TRBD1 agrees at 9 bases. This CDR3 has 13 amino acids. V lost 2 bases and J lost 8; bases outside the gene matches: 3. CDR1 and CDR2 from the germline V gene are SEHNR and FQNEAQ (reference sequence). CDR3 loop: CASSLTGGSGYTF. DNA of the CDR3: TGTGCCAGCAGCTTAACAGGGGGCTCGGGCTACACCTTC.

The chain couples TRBV27 to TRBJ1-6; 7 bases are a match to TRBD1. The ends lost 5 bases at V and 12 bases at J; junction bases unmatched: 10. CDR1 is MNHEY, CDR2 SMNVEV, per germline (reference sequence). The CDR3 totals 14 residues. The CDR3 sequence: CASSLALAGGPLHF. The CDR3 nucleotides are TGTGCCAGCAGTCTAGCCCTAGCAGGGGGACCCCTCCACTTT.

The CDR3 protein is CASSLGGATRTDTQYF. The CDR3 nucleotides read TGCGCCAGCAGCTTGGGAGGAGCGACCCGCACAGATACGCAGTATTTT. The chain has TRBV5-1 and TRBJ2-3; D remains ambiguous. Germline CDR1 is SGHRS and CDR2 is YFSETQ. The CDR3 is 16 amino acids. Deletions cut 0 bases from V and 1 base from J, with 12 bases between.

The chain is built from TRBV19 and TRBJ1-1; no clear D. V lost 5 bases to trimming and J lost 1 base, with 17 bases between them. This CDR3 spans 16 amino acids. Germline-derived CDR1 and CDR2 are LNHDA and SQIVND (reference sequence). CDR3 sequence (DNA): TGTGCCAGTAGTCCCCTATCAAGCCACTCGAACACTGAAGCTTTCTTT. Translated: CASSPLSSHSNTEAFF.

The chain has TRBV7-2 and TRBJ1-1; no reliable D call. V was shortened by 5 bases and J by 4 bases, with 5 bases between the two germline ends. The germline gives CDR1 SGHTA, CDR2 FQGNSA. The CDR3 extends over 11 amino acids. CDR3 loop: CASSLSTEAFF. The CDR3 coding sequence is TGTGCCAGCAGCCTCAGCACTGAAGCTTTCTTT.

This sequence joins TRBV19 and TRBJ1-3; 10 nucleotides align to TRBD1. The V and J ends lost 3 bases and 2 bases, in that order; junction bases with no gene match: 7. This CDR3 region has 17 residues. CDR1 LNHDA and CDR2 SQIVND come from the germline V gene (reference sequence). The CDR3 loop reads CASSIGRDRGPGNTIYF. The CDR3 DNA sequence: TGTGCCAGTAGTATTGGGAGGGACAGGGGCCCTGGAAACACCATATATTTT.

The chain carries TRBV9 and TRBJ2-3, with TRBD2 identical over 11 bases. The CDR3 totals 17 residues. Trimming cost V 3 bases and J 2 bases; bases outside gene matches: 8. Germline-derived CDR1 and CDR2 are SGDLS and YYNGEE. The CDR3 DNA is TGTGCCAGCAGCGCCACCGTACTAGCGGGGGTCACAGATACGCAGTATTTT. Translating gives CASSATVLAGVTDTQYF. The entire variable domain, with the rest obtained from reference TRBV9 and TRBJ2-3, is as follows: DSGVTQTPKHLITATGQRVTLRCSPRSGDLSVYWYQQSLDQGLQFLIQYYNGEERAKGNILERFSAQQFPDLHSELNLSSLELGDSALYFCASSATVLAGVTDTQYFGPGTRLTVL.

This chain uses TRBV7-9 with TRBJ2-2; 7 bases agree with TRBD1. The CDR3 runs to 16 residues. The V and J ends lost 4 bases and 7 bases, in that order; junction bases with no gene match: 12. The germline V gene encodes CDR1 SEHNR and CDR2 FQNEAQ (reference sequence). The CDR3 nucleotides read TGTGCCAGCAGCTCCGCCGGGACAGCGGTCTTCGGGGAGCTGTTTTTT. It yields the protein CASSSAGTAVFGELFF.

The genes are TRBV6-5 and TRBJ2-7; 9 bases fit TRBD1. CDR3 length equals 15 residues. Germline CDR1 is MNHEY and CDR2 is SVGAGI. Losses at the gene ends were 5 bases for V and 6 bases for J; bases not matched to a gene: 11. The CDR3 bases are TGTGCCAGCAGTCCCCCCGGAACAGGGGGCTCCGAGCAGTACTTC. It translates to CASSPPGTGGSEQYF.

The chain is built from TRBV24-1 and TRBJ2-5, with TRBD2 matching 11 bases. The germline gives CDR1 KGHDR, CDR2 SFDVKD. J gave up 8 bases and V 6 bases, and 1 base lay outside the gene matches. This CDR3 comprises 12 residues. CDR3 nucleotides: TGTGCCACCAGTACTAGCGGGGGCACCCAGTACTTC. It is translated as CATSTSGGTQYF.

The gene calls are TRBV7-3 and TRBJ1-2; D is uncertain. Germline values: CDR1 SGHTA, CDR2 FQGTGA. V lost 1 base to trimming and J lost 4 bases, with 13 bases between them. This CDR3 spans 15 amino acids. CDR3 bases: TGTGCCAGCAGCTTAAATGGGGAGGGTGGCTATGGCTACACCTTC. It translates to CASSLNGEGGYGYTF.

This clone came up once. The chain employs TRBV5-6 and TRBJ2-7, with TRBD1 matching over 7 bases. V trimming: 4 bases; J trimming: 3 bases; junction bases outside the gene matches: 4. Per germline, CDR1 SGHDT and CDR2 YYEEEE. The CDR3 totals 13 residues. This chain's CDR3 is CASSLGGVYEQYF. The CDR3 region has the DNA TGTGCCAGCAGCCTAGGGGGCGTCTACGAGCAGTACTTC.

This clone was picked up one time. The chain joins TRBV30 to TRBJ1-5; TRBD1 aligns across 10 bases. Germline V gene lookup returns CDR1 GTSNPN and CDR2 SVGIG (reference sequence). CDR3 length equals 16 residues. V shed 0 bases and J 2 bases; nucleotides not matched to a gene: 4. The CDR3 bases are TGTGCCTGGAGTGTACAGGGGACAGGGGGCAATCAGCCCCAGCATTTT. Translation gives CAWSVQGTGGNQPQHF.

The chain has TRBV7-9 and TRBJ2-7; D is possibly TRBD1 (6 bases). Germline values: CDR1 SEHNR, CDR2 FQNEAQ (reference sequence). CDR3 length equals 15 residues. Trimming left V 3 bases short and J 7 bases short, with 19 bases between. The CDR3 sequence is CASSFSLDRLLEQYF. The CDR3 region has the DNA TGTGCCAGCAGCTTCTCCCTGGACAGATTGTTAGAGCAGTACTTC.

The rearrangement joins TRBV27 to TRBJ2-2; D might be TRBD1 (5 bases). There are 14 residues in the CDR3. Trimming removed 2 bases at V and 1 base at J, with 5 bases between. Germline V gene data show CDR1 as MNHEY and CDR2 as SMNVEV (reference sequence). The CDR3 DNA reads as TGTGCCAGCAGTTTAGGACAGAACACCGGGGAGCTGTTTTTT. Its translation: CASSLGQNTGELFF.

The chain joins TRBV6-5 to TRBJ1-2, with TRBD1 as a possible D gene (5 bases). Germline loops: CDR1 MNHEY, CDR2 SVGAGI. The CDR3 covers 13 residues. V gave up 6 bases and J gave up 4 bases, with 12 bases separating them. The CDR3 bases are TGTGCCAGCAGGAAACCGGGGGTCTATGGCTACACCTTC. This codes for CASRKPGVYGYTF.